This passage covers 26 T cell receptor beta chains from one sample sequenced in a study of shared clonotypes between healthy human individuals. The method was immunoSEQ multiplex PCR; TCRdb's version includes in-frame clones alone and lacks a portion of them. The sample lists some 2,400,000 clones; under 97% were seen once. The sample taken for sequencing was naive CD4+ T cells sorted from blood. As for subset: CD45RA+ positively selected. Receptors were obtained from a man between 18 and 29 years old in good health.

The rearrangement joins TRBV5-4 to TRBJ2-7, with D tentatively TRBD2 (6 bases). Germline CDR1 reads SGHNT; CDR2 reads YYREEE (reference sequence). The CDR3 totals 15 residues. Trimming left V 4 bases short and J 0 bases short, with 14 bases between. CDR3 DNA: TGTGCCAGCAGCCCTGGGGACTTGGTCTCCTACGAGCAGTACTTC. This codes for CASSPGDLVSYEQYF.

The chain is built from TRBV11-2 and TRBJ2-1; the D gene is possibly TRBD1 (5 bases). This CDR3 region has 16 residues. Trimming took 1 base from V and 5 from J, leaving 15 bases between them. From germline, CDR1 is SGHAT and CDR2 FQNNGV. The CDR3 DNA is TGTGCCAGCAGCTTAGTCATGGGGCTAGGCGACAATGAGCAGTTCTTC. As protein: CASSLVMGLGDNEQFF.

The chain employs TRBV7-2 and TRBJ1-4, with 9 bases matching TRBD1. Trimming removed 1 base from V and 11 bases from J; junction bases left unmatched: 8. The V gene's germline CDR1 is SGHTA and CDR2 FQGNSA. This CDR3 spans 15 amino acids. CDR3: CASSLDSGQGTKLFF. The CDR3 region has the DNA TGTGCCAGCAGCTTAGACTCGGGACAGGGTACTAAACTGTTTTTT. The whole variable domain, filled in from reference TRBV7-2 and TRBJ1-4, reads GAGVSQSPSNKVTEKGKDVELRCDPISGHTALYWYRQSLGQGLEFLIYFQGNSAPDKSGLPSDRFSAERTGGSVSTLTIQRTQQEDSAVYLCASSLDSGQGTKLFFGSGTQLSVL.

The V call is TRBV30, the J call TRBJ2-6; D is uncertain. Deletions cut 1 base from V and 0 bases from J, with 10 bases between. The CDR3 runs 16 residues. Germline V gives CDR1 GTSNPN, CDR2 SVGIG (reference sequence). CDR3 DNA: TGTGCCTGGAGTGAACCGAAGAGCTCTGGGGCCAACGTCCTGACTTTC. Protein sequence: CAWSEPKSSGANVLTF.

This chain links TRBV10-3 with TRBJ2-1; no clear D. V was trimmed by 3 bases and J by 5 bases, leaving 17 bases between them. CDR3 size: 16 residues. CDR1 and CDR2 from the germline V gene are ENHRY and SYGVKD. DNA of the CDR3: TGTGCCATCAGTGAACCTGCGACGGGTTATGACAATGAGCAGTTCTTC. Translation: CAISEPATGYDNEQFF.

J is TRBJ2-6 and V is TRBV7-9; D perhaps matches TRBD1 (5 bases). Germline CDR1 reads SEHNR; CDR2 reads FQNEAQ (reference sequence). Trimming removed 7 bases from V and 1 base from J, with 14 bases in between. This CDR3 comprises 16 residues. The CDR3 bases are TGTGCCAGCACCATATTATCAGGGTCTGGGGCCAACGTCCTGACTTTC. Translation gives CASTILSGSGANVLTF.

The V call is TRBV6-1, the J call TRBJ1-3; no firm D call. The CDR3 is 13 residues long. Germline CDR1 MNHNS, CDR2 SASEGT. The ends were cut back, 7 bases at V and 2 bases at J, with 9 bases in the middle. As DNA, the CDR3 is TGTGCCAGCATCCAGACTCCTGGAAACACCATATATTTT. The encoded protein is CASIQTPGNTIYF.

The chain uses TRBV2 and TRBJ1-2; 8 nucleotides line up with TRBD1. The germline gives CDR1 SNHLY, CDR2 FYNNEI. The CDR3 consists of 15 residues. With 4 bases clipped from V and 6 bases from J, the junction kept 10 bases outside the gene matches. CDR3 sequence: CASSVTQGAPHGYTF. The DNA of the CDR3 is TGTGCCAGCAGTGTAACGCAGGGGGCCCCCCATGGCTACACCTTC.

The chain's CDR3 is CASRRADSSHEQYF. In nucleotides, the CDR3 is TGTGCCAGCAGAAGAGCAGACAGTAGCCACGAGCAGTACTTC. The J gene is TRBJ2-7, the V gene TRBV6-5; maybe TRBD1 (5 bases). The CDR3 consists of 14 residues. Germline values: CDR1 MNHEY, CDR2 SVGAGI. V dropped 6 bases and J dropped 5 bases, with 17 bases sitting between them.

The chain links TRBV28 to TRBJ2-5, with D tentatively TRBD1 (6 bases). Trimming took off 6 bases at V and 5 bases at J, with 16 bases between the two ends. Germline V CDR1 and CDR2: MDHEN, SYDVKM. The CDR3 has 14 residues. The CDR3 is CASSPTGPLETQYF. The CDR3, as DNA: TGTGCCAGCAGCCCGACAGGACCTCTGGAGACCCAGTACTTC.

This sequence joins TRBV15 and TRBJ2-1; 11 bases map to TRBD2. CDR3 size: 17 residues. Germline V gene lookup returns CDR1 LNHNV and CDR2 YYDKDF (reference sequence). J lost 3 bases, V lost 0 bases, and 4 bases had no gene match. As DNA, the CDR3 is TGTGCCACCAGCAGAGATCTCCTAGCGGGAGGCTACAATGAGCAGTTCTTC. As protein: CATSRDLLAGGYNEQFF.

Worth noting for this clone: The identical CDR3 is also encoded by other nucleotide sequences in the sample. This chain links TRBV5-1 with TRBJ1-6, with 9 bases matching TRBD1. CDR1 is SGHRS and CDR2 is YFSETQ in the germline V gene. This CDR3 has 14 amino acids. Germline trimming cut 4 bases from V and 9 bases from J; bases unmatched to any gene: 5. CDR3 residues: CASSPGQGGSPLHF. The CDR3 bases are TGCGCCAGCAGCCCGGGACAGGGAGGTTCACCCCTCCACTTT.

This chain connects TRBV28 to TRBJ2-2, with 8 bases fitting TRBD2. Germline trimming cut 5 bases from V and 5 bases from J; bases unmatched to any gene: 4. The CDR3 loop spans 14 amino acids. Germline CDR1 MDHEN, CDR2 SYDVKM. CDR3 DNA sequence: TGTGCCAGCAGTCCCGGGACTAGTACCGGGGAGCTGTTTTTT. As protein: CASSPGTSTGELFF.

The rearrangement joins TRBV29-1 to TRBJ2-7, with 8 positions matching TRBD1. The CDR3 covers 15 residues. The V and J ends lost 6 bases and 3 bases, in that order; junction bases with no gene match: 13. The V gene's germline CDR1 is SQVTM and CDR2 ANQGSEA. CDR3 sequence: CSVPEGTGGFYEQYF. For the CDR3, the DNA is TGCAGCGTCCCCGAGGGAACAGGGGGGTTCTACGAGCAGTACTTC.

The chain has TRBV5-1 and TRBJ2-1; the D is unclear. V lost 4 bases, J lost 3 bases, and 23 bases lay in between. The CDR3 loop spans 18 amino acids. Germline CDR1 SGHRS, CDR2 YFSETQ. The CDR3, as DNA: TGCGCCAGCAGCGCTATAAGCCCAAGGAAAGGAAACTACAATGAGCAGTTCTTC. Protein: CASSAISPRKGNYNEQFF. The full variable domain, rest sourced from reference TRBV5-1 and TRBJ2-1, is KAGVTQTPRYLIKTRGQQVTLSCSPISGHRSVSWYQQTPGQGLQFLFEYFSETQRNKGNFPGRFSGRQFSNSRSEMNVSTLELGDSALYLCASSAISPRKGNYNEQFFGPGTRLTVL.

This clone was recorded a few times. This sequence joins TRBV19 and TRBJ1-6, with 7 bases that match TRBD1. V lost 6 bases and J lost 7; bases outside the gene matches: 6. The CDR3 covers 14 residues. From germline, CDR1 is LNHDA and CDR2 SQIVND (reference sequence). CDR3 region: CASRRTGMNSPLHF. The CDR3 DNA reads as TGTGCCAGTAGGCGGACAGGCATGAATTCACCCCTCCACTTT.

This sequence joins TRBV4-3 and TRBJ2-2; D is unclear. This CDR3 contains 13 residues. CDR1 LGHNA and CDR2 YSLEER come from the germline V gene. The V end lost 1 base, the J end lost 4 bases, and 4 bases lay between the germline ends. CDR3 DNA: TGCGCCAGCAGCCAAGTTTCCACCGGGGAGCTGTTTTTT. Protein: CASSQVSTGELFF.

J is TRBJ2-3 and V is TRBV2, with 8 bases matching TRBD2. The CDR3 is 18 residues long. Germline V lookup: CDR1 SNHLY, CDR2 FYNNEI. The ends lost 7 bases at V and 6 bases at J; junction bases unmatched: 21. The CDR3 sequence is CASTTGVRAGGFQDTQYF. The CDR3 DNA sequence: TGTGCCAGCACGACGGGGGTCCGGGCGGGGGGCTTCCAGGATACGCAGTATTTT.

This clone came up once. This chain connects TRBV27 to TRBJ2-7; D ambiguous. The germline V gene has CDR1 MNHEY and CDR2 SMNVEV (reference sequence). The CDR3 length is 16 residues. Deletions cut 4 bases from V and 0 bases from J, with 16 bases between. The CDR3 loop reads CASSSTSLSSSYEQYF. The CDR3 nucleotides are TGTGCCAGCAGTTCAACCTCACTCTCTAGCTCCTACGAGCAGTACTTC.

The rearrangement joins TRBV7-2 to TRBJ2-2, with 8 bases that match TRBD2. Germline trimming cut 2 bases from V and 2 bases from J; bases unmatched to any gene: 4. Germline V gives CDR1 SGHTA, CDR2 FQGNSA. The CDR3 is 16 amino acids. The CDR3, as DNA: TGTGCCAGCAGCTTATTAGGACTAGCAAACACCGGGGAGCTGTTTTTT. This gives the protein CASSLLGLANTGELFF.

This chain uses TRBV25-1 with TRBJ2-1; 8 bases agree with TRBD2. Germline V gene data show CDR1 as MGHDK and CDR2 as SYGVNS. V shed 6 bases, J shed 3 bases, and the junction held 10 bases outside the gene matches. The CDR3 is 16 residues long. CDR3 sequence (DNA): TGTGCCAGCAGGCCAACCTCTAGCGGGCTCTACAATGAGCAGTTCTTC. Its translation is CASRPTSSGLYNEQFF.

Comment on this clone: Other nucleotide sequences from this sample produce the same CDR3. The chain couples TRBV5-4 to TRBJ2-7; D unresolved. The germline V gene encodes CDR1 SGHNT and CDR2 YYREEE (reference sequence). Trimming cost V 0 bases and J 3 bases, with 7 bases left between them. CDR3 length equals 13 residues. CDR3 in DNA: TGTGCCAGCAGCTTGGGGCCCGGCTACGAGCAGTACTTC. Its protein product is CASSLGPGYEQYF.

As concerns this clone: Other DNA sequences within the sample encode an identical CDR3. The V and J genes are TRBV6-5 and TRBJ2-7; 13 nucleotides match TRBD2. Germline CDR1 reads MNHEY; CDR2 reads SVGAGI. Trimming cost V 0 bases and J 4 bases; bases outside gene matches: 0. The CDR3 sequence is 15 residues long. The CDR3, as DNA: TGTGCCAGCAGTTACTCGACTAGCGGGGGGTACGAGCAGTACTTC. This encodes CASSYSTSGGYEQYF.

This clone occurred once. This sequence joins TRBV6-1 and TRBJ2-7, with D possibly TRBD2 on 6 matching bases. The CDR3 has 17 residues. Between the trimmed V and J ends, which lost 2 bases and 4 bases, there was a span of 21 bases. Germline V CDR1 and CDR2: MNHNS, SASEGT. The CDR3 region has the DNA TGTGCCAGCAGTGAACTGGACCGTCGCCAGGGAGGATACGAGCAGTACTTC. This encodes CASSELDRRQGGYEQYF.

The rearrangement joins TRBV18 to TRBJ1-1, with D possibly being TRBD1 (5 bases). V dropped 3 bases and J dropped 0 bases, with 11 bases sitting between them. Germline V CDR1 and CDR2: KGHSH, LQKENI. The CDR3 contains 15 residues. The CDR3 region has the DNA TGTGCCAGCTCACCTTCGGGACGGATGAACACTGAAGCTTTCTTT. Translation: CASSPSGRMNTEAFF.

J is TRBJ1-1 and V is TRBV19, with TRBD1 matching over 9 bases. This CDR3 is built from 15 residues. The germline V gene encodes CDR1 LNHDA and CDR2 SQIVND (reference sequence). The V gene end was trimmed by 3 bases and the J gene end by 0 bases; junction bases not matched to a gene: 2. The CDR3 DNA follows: TGTGCCAGTAGTATCGGACAGGGGATGAACACTGAAGCTTTCTTT. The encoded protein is CASSIGQGMNTEAFF. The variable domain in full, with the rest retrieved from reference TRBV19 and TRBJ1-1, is DGGITQSPKYLFRKEGQNVTLSCEQNLNHDAMYWYRQDPGQGLRLIYYSQIVNDFQKGDIAEGYSVSREKKESFPLTVTSAQKNPTAFYLCASSIGQGMNTEAFFGQGTRLTVV.